This TCR beta chain comes out of a study of T cells in Graves' hyperthyroidism and ophthalmopathy. Patients counted as stable if ophthalmopathy did not develop within 18 months. The study enrolled patients aged 18 to 65 with newly diagnosed hyperthyroidism of under 2 months' duration. Fresh peripheral blood, 10 ml, was the source of the PBMCs. Researchers took RNA transcripts and amplified the TCR beta CDR3 regions from them. When the TCR CDR3 underwent first-round RT-PCR, the HTBI primer set was used. TCRdb analysed the multiplex PCR reads with MiXCR anew, one entry per CDR3 protein. The sample holds 350,000 to 400,000 distinct CDR3 sequences, approximately 15% seen once. Deletions cut 6 bases from V and 3 bases from J, with 17 bases between. Germline V gene lookup returns CDR1 DFQATT and CDR2 SNEGSKA (reference sequence). The CDR3 loop spans 15 amino acids. This clonotype was found many times.

The genes are TRBV20-1 and TRBJ2-2, with D perhaps matching TRBD2 (6 bases). This clonotype was sampled from a woman aged 30 to 39 with Graves' hyperthyroidism. Sequenced material: blood. CDR3 DNA: TGCAGTGCCAATCGCGGCGGGACCTACACCGGGGAGCTGTTTTTT. Translation gives CSANRGGTYTGELFF.